This T cell receptor (beta chain) was sequenced during a study of shared clonotypes between healthy human individuals. Sequencing used immunoSEQ multiplex PCR; TCRdb keeps in-frame clones, though not all of them. In the table there are a few million clones, 90% to 95% of which are singletons. Donation came from healthy HIV-negative adults that had no recent acute infections or vaccinations. As to this clone: Its antigen is not identified.

The CDR3 has 16 amino acids. The germline gives CDR1 MGHRA, CDR2 YSYEKL. Trimming took off 0 bases at V and 6 bases at J, with 15 bases between the two ends. General study results and limits: The study sampled only blood, and tissue repertoires likely differ.

The receptor was derived from a man younger than 30 in good health. The chain carries TRBV4-1 and TRBJ1-5; a weak D match, TRBD1 (5 bases). Sequencing was carried out using naive CD4+ T cells sorted from blood. Indicated subset: CD45RA+ positively selected. The CDR3 loop reads CASSQDRAGLGQPQHF. The CDR3 bases are TGCGCCAGCAGCCAAGATAGGGCAGGGTTGGGTCAGCCCCAGCATTTT.